This T cell receptor (beta chain) is drawn from a study of technical replicates of blood from several donors. Germline trimming cut 8 bases from V and 2 bases from J; bases unmatched to any gene: 4. The CDR3 loop spans 13 amino acids. CDR1 is SGHRS, CDR2 YFSETQ, per germline. Sequenced by immunoSEQ multiplex PCR; TCRdb stores in-frame clones only, minus some. The sample carries some 70,000 clones, 90% to 95% recorded once. The sequenced material came from PBMCs. The receptor comes from a human donor in good health. Some clones in this sample may be carry-over from other donors' samples. The rearrangement joins TRBV5-1 to TRBJ2-7; TRBD2 aligns across 10 bases. The CDR3 reads CASNSGGPYEQYF. In nucleotides, the CDR3 is TGCGCCAGTAATAGCGGGGGGCCCTACGAGCAGTACTTC.